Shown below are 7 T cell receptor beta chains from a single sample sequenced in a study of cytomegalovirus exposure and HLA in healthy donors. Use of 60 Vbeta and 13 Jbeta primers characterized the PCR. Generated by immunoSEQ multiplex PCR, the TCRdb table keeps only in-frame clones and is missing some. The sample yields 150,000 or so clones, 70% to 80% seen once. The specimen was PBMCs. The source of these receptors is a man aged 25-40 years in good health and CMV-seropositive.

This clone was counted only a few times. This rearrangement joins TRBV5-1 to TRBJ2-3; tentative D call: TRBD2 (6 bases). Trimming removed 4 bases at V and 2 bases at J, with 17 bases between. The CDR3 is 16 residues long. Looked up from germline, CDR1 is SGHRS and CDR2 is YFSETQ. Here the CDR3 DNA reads TGCGCCAGCAGCGATGCCCTCGGGGGTAACACAGATACGCAGTATTTT. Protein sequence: CASSDALGGNTDTQYF.

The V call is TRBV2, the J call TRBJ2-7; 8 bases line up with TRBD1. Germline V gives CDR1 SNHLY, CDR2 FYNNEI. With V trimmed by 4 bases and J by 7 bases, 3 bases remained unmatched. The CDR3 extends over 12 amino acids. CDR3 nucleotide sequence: TGTGCCAGCAGTGGGACAGGGATGGAGCAGTACTTC. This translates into CASSGTGMEQYF.

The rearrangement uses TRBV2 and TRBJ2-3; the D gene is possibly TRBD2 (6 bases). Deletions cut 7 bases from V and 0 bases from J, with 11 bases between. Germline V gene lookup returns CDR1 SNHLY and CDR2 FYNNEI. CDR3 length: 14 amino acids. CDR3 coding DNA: TGTGCCAGCACCTCCGGGACTAGCACAGATACGCAGTATTTT. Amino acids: CASTSGTSTDTQYF.

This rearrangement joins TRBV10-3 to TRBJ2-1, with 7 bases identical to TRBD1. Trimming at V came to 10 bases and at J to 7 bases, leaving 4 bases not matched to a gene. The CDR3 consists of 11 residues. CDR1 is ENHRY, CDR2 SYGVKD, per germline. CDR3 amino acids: CATRQGNEQFF. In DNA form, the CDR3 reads TGTGCCACAAGACAGGGAAATGAGCAGTTCTTC.

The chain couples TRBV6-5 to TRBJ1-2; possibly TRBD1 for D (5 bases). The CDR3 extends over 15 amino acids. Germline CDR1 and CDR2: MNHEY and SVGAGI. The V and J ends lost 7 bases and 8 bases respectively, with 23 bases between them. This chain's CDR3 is CASKKQTLGVHGYTF. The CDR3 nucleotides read TGTGCCAGCAAAAAACAGACCTTAGGGGTTCACGGCTACACCTTC.

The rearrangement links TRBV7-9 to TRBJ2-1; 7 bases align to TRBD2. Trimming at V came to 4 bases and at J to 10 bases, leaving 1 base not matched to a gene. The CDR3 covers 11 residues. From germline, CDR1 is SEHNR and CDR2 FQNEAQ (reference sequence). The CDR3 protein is CASSSSGEQFF. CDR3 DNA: TGTGCCAGCAGCTCTAGCGGAGAGCAGTTCTTC.

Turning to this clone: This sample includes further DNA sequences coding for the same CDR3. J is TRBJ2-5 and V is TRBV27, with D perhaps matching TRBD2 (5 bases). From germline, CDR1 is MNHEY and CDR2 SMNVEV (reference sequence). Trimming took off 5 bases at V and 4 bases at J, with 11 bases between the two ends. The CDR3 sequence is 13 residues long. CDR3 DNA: TGTGCCAGCAGTCACCGCCGGGGAGAGACCCAGTACTTC. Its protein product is CASSHRRGETQYF.